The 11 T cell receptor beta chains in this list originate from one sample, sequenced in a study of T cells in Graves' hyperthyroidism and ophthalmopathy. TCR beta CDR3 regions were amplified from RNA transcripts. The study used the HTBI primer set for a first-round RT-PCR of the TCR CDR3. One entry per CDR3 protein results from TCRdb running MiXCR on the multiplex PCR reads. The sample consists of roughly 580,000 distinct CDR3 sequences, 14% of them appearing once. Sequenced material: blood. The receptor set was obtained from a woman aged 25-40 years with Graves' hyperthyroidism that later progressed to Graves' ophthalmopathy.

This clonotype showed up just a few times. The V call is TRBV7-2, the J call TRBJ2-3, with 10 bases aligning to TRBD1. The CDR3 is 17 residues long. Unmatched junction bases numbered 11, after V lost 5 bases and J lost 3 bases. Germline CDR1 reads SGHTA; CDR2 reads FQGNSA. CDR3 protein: CASSQRQGARWTDTQYF. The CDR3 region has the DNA TGTGCCAGCAGCCAGAGACAGGGGGCGCGGTGGACAGATACGCAGTATTTT.

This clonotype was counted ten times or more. CDR3 in amino acids: CASSHLGVYEQYF. CDR3 DNA: TGTGCCAGCAGCCACCTTGGGGTCTACGAGCAGTACTTC. The chain is built from TRBV14 and TRBJ2-7; D uncertain. This CDR3 spans 13 amino acids. Trimming took 3 bases from V and 3 from J, leaving 9 bases between them. CDR1 is SGHDN, CDR2 FVKESK, per germline.

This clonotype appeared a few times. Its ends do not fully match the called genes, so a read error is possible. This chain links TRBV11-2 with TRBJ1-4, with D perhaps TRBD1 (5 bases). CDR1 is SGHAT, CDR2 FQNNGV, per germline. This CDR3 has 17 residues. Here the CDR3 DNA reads TGTGCCGGCAGCCGCCACCCCCGGGACCGAACTAATGAAAAACTGTTTTTT. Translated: CAGSRHPRDRTNEKLFF.

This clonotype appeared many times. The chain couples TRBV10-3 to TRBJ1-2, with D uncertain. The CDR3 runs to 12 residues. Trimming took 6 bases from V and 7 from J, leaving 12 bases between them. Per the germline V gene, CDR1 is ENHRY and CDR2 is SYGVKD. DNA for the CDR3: TGTGCCATCAGCGCCTACGAGGGTGGCTACACCTTC. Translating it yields CAISAYEGGYTF.

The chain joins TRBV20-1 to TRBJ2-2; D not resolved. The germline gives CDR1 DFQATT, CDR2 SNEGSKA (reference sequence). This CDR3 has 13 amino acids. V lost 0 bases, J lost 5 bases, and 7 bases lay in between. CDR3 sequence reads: CSARDDRTGELFF. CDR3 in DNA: TGCAGTGCTAGAGATGACCGGACCGGGGAGCTGTTTTTT.

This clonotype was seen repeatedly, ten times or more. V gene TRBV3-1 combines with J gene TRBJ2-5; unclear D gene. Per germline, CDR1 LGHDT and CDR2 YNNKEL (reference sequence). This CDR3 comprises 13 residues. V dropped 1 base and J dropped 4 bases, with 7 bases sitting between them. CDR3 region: CASSQVNRETQYF. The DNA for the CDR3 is TGTGCCAGCAGCCAAGTAAATAGAGAGACCCAGTACTTC.

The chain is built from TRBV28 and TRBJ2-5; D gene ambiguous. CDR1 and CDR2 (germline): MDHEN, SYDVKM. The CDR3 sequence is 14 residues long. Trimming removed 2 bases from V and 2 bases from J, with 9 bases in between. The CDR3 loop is CASSLRAKQETQYF. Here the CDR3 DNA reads TGTGCCAGCAGTTTAAGGGCGAAACAAGAGACCCAGTACTTC.

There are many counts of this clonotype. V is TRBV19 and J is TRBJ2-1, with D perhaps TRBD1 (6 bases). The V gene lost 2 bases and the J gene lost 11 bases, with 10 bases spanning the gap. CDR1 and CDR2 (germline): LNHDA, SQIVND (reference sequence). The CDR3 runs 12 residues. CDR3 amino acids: CASSIQTGQQFF. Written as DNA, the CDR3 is TGTGCCAGTAGTATACAGACAGGACAGCAGTTCTTC. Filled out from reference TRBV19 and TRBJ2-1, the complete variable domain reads DGGITQSPKYLFRKEGQNVTLSCEQNLNHDAMYWYRQDPGQGLRLIYYSQIVNDFQKGDIAEGYSVSREKKESFPLTVTSAQKNPTAFYLCASSIQTGQQFFGPGTRLTVL.

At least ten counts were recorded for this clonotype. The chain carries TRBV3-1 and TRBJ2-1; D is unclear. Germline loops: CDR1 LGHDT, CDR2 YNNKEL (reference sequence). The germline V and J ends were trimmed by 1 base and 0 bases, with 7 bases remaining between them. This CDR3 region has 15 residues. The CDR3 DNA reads TGTGCCAGCAGCCAAGTTAAGAACTCCTACAATGAGCAGTTCTTC. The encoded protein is CASSQVKNSYNEQFF.

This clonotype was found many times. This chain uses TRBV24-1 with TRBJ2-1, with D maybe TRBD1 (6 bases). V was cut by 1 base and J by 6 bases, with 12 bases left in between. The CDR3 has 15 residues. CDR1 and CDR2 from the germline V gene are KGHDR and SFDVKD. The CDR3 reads CATSDFGQSLNEQFF. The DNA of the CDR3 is TGTGCCACCAGTGATTTTGGACAGTCACTCAATGAGCAGTTCTTC.

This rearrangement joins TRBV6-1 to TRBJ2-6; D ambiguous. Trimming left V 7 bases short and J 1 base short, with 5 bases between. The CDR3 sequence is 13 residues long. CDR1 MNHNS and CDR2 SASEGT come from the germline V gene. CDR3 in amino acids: CASTRSGANVLTF. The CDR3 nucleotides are TGTGCCAGCACTAGATCTGGGGCCAACGTCCTGACTTTC.